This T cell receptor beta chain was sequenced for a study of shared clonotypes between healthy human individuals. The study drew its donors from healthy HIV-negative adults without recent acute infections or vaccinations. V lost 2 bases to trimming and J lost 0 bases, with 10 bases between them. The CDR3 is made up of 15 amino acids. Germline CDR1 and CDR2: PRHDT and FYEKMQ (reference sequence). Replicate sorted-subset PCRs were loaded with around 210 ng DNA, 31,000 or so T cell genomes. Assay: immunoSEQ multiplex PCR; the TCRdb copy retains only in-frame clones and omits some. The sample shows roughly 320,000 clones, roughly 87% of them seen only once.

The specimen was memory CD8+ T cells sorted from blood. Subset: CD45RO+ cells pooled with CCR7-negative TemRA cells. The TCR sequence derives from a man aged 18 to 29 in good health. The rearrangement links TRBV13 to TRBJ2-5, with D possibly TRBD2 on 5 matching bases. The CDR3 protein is CASSLNAGYQETQYF. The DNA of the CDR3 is TGTGCCAGCAGCTTAAACGCGGGTTACCAAGAGACCCAGTACTTC.